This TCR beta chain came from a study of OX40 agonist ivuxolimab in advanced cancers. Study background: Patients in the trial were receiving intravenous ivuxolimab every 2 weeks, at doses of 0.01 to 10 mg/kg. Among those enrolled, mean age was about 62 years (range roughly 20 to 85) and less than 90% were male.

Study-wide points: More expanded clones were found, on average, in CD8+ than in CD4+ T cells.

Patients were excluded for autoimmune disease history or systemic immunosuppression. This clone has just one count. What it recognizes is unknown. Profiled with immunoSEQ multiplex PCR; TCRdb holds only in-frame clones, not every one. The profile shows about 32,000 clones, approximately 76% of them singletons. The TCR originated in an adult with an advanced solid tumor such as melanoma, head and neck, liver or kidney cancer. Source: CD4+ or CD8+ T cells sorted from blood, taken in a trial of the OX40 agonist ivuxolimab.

This CDR3 reads CASSEPGLQAFF. DNA for the CDR3: TGTGCCAGCAGTGAACCGGGTCTCCAAGCTTTCTTT. The chain has TRBV6-1 and TRBJ1-1, with D hard to call. V was trimmed by 2 bases and J by 9 bases, leaving 10 bases between them. The CDR3 loop spans 12 amino acids. CDR1 is MNHNS and CDR2 is SASEGT in the germline V gene.